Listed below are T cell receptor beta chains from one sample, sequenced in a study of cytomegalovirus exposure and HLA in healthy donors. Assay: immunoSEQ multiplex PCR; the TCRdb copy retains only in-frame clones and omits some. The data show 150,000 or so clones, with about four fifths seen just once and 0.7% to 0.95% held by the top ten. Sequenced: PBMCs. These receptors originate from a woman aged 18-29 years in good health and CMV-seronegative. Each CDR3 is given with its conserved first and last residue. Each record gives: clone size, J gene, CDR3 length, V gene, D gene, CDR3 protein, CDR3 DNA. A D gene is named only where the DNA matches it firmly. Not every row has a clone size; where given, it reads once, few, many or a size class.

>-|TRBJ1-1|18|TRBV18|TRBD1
CASSWNRDRGDLSTEAFF
TGTGCCAGCTCGTGGAACCGGGACAGGGGAGATTTAAGCACTGAAGCTTTCTTT
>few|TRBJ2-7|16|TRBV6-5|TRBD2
CASSYSGLAGDYEQYF
TGTGCCAGCAGTTACTCGGGACTAGCGGGAGACTACGAGCAGTACTTC
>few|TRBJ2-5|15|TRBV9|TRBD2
CASSVLAGEAETQYF
TGTGCCAGCAGCGTCTTAGCGGGAGAGGCGGAGACCCAGTACTTC
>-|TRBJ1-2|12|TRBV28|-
CASSLLANGYTF
TGTGCCAGCAGTTTACTGGCAAATGGCTACACCTTC
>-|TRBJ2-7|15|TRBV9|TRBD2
CASSTRSGSSYEQYF
TGTGCCAGCAGCACCCGAAGCGGGAGCTCCTACGAGCAGTACTTC
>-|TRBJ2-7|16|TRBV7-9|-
CASSSRTPTPPYEQYF
TGTGCCAGCAGCTCCCGGACTCCAACACCTCCCTACGAGCAGTACTTC
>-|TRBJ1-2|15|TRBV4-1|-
CASSQEGRNNYGYTF
TGCGCCAGCAGCCAAGAGGGGCGGAATAACTATGGCTACACCTTC
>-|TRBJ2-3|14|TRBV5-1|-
CASSAGGSTDTQYF
TGCGCCAGCAGCGCAGGAGGTAGCACAGATACGCAGTATTTT
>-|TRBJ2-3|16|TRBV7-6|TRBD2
CASSLEASGSTDTQYF
TGTGCCAGCAGCTTAGAGGCTAGCGGGAGCACAGATACGCAGTATTTT
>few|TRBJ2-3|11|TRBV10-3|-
CASTGQDTQYF
TGTGCCTCAACGGGACAAGATACGCAGTATTTT
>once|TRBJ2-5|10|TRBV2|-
CASRRETQYF
TGTGCCAGCAGGAGAGAGACCCAGTACTTC
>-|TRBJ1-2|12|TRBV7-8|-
CASSLGTAGFTF
TGTGCCAGCAGCTTGGGTACAGCGGGCTTCACCTTC
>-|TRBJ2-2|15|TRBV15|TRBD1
CATSRGQANTGELFF
TGTGCCACCAGCAGGGGACAGGCGAACACCGGGGAGCTGTTTTTT
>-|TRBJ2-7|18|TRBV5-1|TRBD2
CASSLGISGSVGDYEQYF
TGCGCCAGCAGCTTGGGTATTAGCGGGAGTGTGGGTGACTACGAGCAGTACTTC
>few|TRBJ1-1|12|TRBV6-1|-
CASSRVNTEAFF
TGTGCCAGCAGTAGAGTGAACACTGAAGCTTTCTTT
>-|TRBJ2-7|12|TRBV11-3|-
CASSLEAGKEYF
TGTGCCAGCAGCTTAGAAGCAGGGAAAGAGTACTTC
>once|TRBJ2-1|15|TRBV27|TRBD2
CASSLSTSSHNEQFF
TGTGCCAGCAGTTTATCGACTAGCAGTCACAATGAGCAGTTCTTC
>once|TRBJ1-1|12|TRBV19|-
CASSAGGLEAFF
TGTGCCAGCTCGGCGGGGGGCCTCGAAGCTTTCTTT
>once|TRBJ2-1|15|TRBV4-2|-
CASSQAPGIYNEQFF
TGTGCCAGCAGCCAAGCTCCAGGGATTTACAATGAGCAGTTCTTC
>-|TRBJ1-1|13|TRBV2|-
CASMDTLNTEAFF
TGTGCCAGCATGGACACTCTGAACACTGAAGCTTTCTTT
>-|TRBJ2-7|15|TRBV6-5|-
CASSTGGRDSYEQYF
TGTGCCAGCAGCACCGGGGGGCGGGACTCCTACGAGCAGTACTTC
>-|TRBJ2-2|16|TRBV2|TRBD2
CASSVRTSGDTGELFF
TGTGCCAGCAGTGTCCGGACTAGCGGCGACACCGGGGAGCTGTTTTTT
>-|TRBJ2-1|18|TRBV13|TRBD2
CASSSNSGRDASYNEQFF
TGTGCCAGCAGCTCTAATAGCGGGAGGGACGCCTCCTACAATGAGCAGTTCTTC
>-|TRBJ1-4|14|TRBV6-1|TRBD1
CASSFRDRFEKLFF
TGTGCCAGCAGTTTCCGGGACAGGTTTGAAAAACTGTTTTTT
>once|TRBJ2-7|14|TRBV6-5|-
CASSPGGLSLEQYF
TGTGCCAGCAGCCCTGGAGGACTATCACTGGAGCAGTACTTC
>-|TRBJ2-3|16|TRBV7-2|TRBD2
CASSSRLAGVPDTQYF
TGTGCCAGCAGCTCACGACTAGCGGGAGTGCCAGATACGCAGTATTTT
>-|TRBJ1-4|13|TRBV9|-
CASSGPGNEKLFF
TGTGCCAGCAGCGGCCCGGGGAACGAAAAACTGTTTTTT
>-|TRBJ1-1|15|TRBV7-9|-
CASSFGGRENTEAFF
TGTGCCAGCAGCTTTGGGGGCCGCGAGAACACTGAAGCTTTCTTT
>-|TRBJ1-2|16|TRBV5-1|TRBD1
CASSLEWDRSLYGYTF
TGCGCCAGCAGCCTGGAATGGGACAGGAGCCTCTATGGCTACACCTTC
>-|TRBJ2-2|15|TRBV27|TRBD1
CASSSDRGDTGELFF
TGTGCCAGCAGTTCCGACAGGGGAGACACCGGGGAGCTGTTTTTT
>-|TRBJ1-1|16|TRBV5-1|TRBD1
CASTLNPGQVNTEAFF
TGCGCCAGCACCCTCAACCCGGGACAGGTGAACACTGAAGCTTTCTTT
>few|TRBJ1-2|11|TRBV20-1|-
CSASGVGGYTF
TGCAGTGCTAGCGGGGTAGGAGGCTACACCTTC
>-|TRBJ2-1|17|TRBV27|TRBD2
CASSSPTREKGYNEQFF
TGTGCCAGCAGTTCACCGACGCGGGAGAAAGGGTACAATGAGCAGTTCTTC
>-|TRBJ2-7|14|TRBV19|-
CASSFYGLFYEQYF
TGTGCCAGTAGTTTCTACGGACTATTCTACGAGCAGTACTTC
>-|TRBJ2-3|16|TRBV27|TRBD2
CASSLGLAGRTDTQYF
TGTGCCAGCAGTTTAGGACTAGCGGGAAGAACAGATACGCAGTATTTT
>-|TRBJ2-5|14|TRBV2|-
CASREGYLKETQYF
TGTGCCAGCAGGGAGGGTTACCTAAAAGAGACCCAGTACTTC
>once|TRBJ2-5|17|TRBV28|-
CASSWPATGGERKTQYF
TGTGCCAGCAGTTGGCCCGCGACGGGGGGCGAAAGAAAGACCCAGTACTTC
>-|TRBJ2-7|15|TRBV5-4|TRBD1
CASSPGQGSSYEQYF
TGTGCCAGCAGCCCAGGACAGGGAAGCTCCTACGAGCAGTACTTC
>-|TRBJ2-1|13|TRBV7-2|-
CASSSQRNNEQFF
TGTGCCAGCAGCTCCCAGCGCAACAATGAGCAGTTCTTC
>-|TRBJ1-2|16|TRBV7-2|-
CASSLSGNPPNYGYTF
TGTGCCAGCAGCTTATCAGGGAACCCCCCTAACTATGGCTACACCTTC
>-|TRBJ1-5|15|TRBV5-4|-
CASSLDLGPNQPQHF
TGTGCCAGCAGCTTGGACCTGGGGCCGAATCAGCCCCAGCATTTT
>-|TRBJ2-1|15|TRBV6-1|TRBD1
CASSETGGHYNEQFF
TGTGCCAGCAGTGAAACAGGGGGACACTACAATGAGCAGTTCTTC
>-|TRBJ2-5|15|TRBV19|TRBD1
CASSTGTGVGETQYF
TGTGCCAGTAGCACGGGGACAGGGGTAGGGGAGACCCAGTACTTC
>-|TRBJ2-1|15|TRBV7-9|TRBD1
CASSPGTGGENEQFF
TGTGCCAGCAGCCCGGGGACAGGGGGGGAGAATGAGCAGTTCTTC
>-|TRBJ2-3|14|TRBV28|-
CASSAAGNSDTQYF
TGTGCCAGCAGTGCCGCGGGGAACTCAGATACGCAGTATTTT
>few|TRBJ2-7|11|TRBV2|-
CASTRSYEQYF
TGTGCCAGCACCAGGTCCTACGAGCAGTACTTC
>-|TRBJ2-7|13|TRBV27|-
CASSYSAPYEQYF
TGTGCCAGCAGTTATAGCGCGCCCTACGAGCAGTACTTC
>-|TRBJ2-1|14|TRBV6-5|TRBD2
CASRGLAGVKNQFF
TGTGCCAGCAGGGGACTAGCGGGAGTAAAAAATCAGTTCTTC
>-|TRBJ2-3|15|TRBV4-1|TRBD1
CASSQGDRDADTQYF
TGCGCCAGCAGCCAAGGGGACAGGGATGCAGATACGCAGTATTTT
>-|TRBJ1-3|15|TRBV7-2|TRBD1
CASSFRQGSGNTIYF
TGTGCCAGCAGCTTTCGACAGGGCTCTGGAAACACCATATATTTT
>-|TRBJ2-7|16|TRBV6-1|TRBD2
CASSGTSGRLPYEQYF
TGTGCCAGCAGTGGGACTAGCGGGAGGTTGCCCTACGAGCAGTACTTC
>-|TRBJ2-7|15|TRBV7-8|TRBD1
CASSFGTGVSYEQYF
TGTGCCAGCAGCTTTGGGACAGGGGTTTCCTACGAGCAGTACTTC
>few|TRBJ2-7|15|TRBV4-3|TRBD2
CASSQLSSGYHEQYF
TGCGCCAGCAGCCAACTTTCTAGCGGGTACCACGAGCAGTACTTC
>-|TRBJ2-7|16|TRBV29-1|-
CSVIPRRAGISYEQYF
TGCAGCGTGATCCCGCGGAGAGCGGGCATCTCCTACGAGCAGTACTTC
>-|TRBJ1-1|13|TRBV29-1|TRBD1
CRVTGGLNTEAFF
TGCAGAGTAACAGGGGGCTTGAACACTGAAGCTTTCTTT